This paragraph reports one T cell receptor beta chain. Its matching antigen is unknown. A second PCR of about 7 to 12 cycles used a sample-barcoded 5' primer and a J-beta primer mix. Each cDNA molecule, via a template-switch adaptor with 12 random nucleotides, was tagged. One entry per CDR3 protein, called by TCRdb with MiXCR from the 5' RACE reads. The sample consists of 700,000 to 850,000 distinct CDR3 sequences, roughly 40% of them appearing once. This entry belongs to a study of blood T cells in healthy people across ages. V was pared by 3 bases and J by 3 bases, with 17 bases between. The CDR3 spans 16 residues. Regarding the study as a whole: Getting older went along with TCR beta diversity per million T cells dropping roughly linearly.

The sequenced material came from blood. The source of this sequence is a man aged 18 to 29 in good health. The rearrangement joins TRBV12-3 or TRBV12-4 to TRBJ2-5, with D perhaps being TRBD1 or TRBD2 (5 bases each). CDR3 loop: CASSFGTGQGKETQYF. The CDR3 DNA follows: TGTGCCAGCAGTTTTGGTACGGGGCAGGGAAAAGAGACCCAGTACTTC.